The 22 T cell receptor beta chains in this list originate from one sample, sequenced in a study of OX40 agonist ivuxolimab in advanced cancers. Using immunoSEQ multiplex PCR, the repertoire was profiled, and TCRdb retains in-frame clones only, with some absent. The table includes 70,000 to 75,000 clones, roughly 85% detected once. The sequences come from CD4+ or CD8+ T cells sorted from blood, collected in a trial of the OX40 agonist ivuxolimab. The receptors come from an adult with an advanced solid tumor such as melanoma, head and neck, liver or kidney cancer.

The chain uses TRBV6-5 and TRBJ1-2; maybe TRBD1 (6 bases). The CDR3 extends over 15 amino acids. From germline, CDR1 is MNHEY and CDR2 SVGAGI. The V and J ends lost 0 bases and 4 bases respectively, with 12 bases between them. The CDR3 nucleotides read TGTGCCAGCAGTTACTCGTCAGGGGAAATCTATGGCTACACCTTC. This translates into CASSYSSGEIYGYTF.

This chain joins TRBV7-2 and TRBJ1-4, with 10 bases aligning to TRBD1. CDR3 length: 18 residues. The V gene's germline CDR1 is SGHTA and CDR2 FQGNSA. J lost 3 bases, V lost 5 bases, and 12 bases had no gene match. The CDR3 region is CASSKEGTGARPNEKLFF. For the CDR3, the DNA is TGTGCCAGCAGCAAAGAAGGGACAGGGGCTAGGCCTAATGAAAAACTGTTTTTT. The full variable domain, rest sourced from reference TRBV7-2 and TRBJ1-4, is GAGVSQSPSNKVTEKGKDVELRCDPISGHTALYWYRQSLGQGLEFLIYFQGNSAPDKSGLPSDRFSAERTGGSVSTLTIQRTQQEDSAVYLCASSKEGTGARPNEKLFFGSGTQLSVL.

The rearrangement uses TRBV28 and TRBJ1-1; D not resolved. The CDR3 runs 13 residues. Trimming shortened V by 6 bases and J by 1 base, and 9 bases separated the two germline ends. Germline CDR1 MDHEN, CDR2 SYDVKM. The CDR3 region has the DNA TGTGCCAGCAGCCCCGCCCCGAACACTGAAGCTTTCTTT. Its protein product is CASSPAPNTEAFF. The full variable domain, completed using reference TRBV28 and TRBJ1-1, is DVKVTQSSRYLVKRTGEKVFLECVQDMDHENMFWYRQDPGLGLRLIYFSYDVKMKEKGDIPEGYSVSREKKERFSLILESASTNQTSMYLCASSPAPNTEAFFGQGTRLTVV.

The genes are TRBV6-5 and TRBJ1-4; possibly TRBD1 for D (6 bases). In germline, CDR1 is MNHEY, CDR2 SVGAGI. V was pared by 1 base and J by 2 bases, with 8 bases between. The CDR3 covers 15 residues. The CDR3 DNA reads as TGTGCCAGCAGTTACTTCGGGGGCACTAATGAAAAACTGTTTTTT. It encodes CASSYFGGTNEKLFF.

V gene TRBV7-2 combines with J gene TRBJ1-2; D is unresolved. CDR1 and CDR2 (germline): SGHTA, FQGNSA. The V end was cut by 3 bases, the J end by 8 bases, with 13 bases between. This CDR3 contains 13 residues. The CDR3 spells CASSFLSGGGYTF. For the CDR3, the DNA is TGTGCCAGCAGCTTCCTTTCGGGAGGCGGCTACACCTTC.

V and J are TRBV20-1 and TRBJ1-1; the D is unclear. CDR3 length: 11 amino acids. The V gene's germline CDR1 is DFQATT and CDR2 SNEGSKA (reference sequence). V gave up 8 bases and J gave up 6 bases, with 13 bases separating them. The CDR3 nucleotides read TGCAGTTTCTCCGGAGTCTCTGAAGCTTTCTTT. Protein sequence: CSFSGVSEAFF.

J is TRBJ1-2 and V is TRBV2; 7 positions match TRBD1. This CDR3 is 14 amino acids long. The V gene's germline CDR1 is SNHLY and CDR2 FYNNEI. The junction had 5 bases not matched to a gene; V was cut back by 7 bases and J by 0 bases. In DNA, the CDR3 is TGTGCCAGCACCCCGGGACAGACTAACTATGGCTACACCTTC. It is translated as CASTPGQTNYGYTF.

The chain is built from TRBV7-3 and TRBJ2-3, with 7 bases that match TRBD2. The V gene's germline CDR1 is SGHTA and CDR2 FQGTGA. The CDR3 is 16 residues long. Trimming took 5 bases from V and 0 from J; bases not matched to a gene: 8. For the CDR3, the DNA is TGTGCCAGCAGCCAGAAAGCGGGAACTAGCACAGATACGCAGTATTTT. Translated, it gives CASSQKAGTSTDTQYF. Complete variable domain (other parts from reference TRBV7-3 and TRBJ2-3): GAGVSQTPSNKVTEKGKYVELRCDPISGHTALYWYRQSLGQGPEFLIYFQGTGAADDSGLPNDRFFAVRPEGSVSTLKIQRTERGDSAVYLCASSQKAGTSTDTQYFGPGTRLTVL.

The chain joins TRBV2 to TRBJ2-2, with 7 bases lining up with TRBD2. The CDR3 is 15 amino acids. The J segment lost 5 bases and the V segment lost 6 bases, leaving 9 bases of the junction unmatched. Germline V gene sequence: CDR1 SNHLY, CDR2 FYNNEI. The DNA of the CDR3 is TGTGCCAGCAGCCCGGGACTACCCTCAACCGGGGAGCTGTTTTTT. Protein sequence: CASSPGLPSTGELFF.

The chain combines TRBV7-2 with TRBJ1-2; perhaps TRBD1 as D (6 bases). This CDR3 region has 16 residues. Trimming stripped 0 bases from V and 5 bases from J, with 16 bases between. Germline V lookup: CDR1 SGHTA, CDR2 FQGNSA. The CDR3 DNA sequence: TGTGCCAGCAGCTTAGCGGGGTGGGGGGCGAGGTATGGCTACACCTTC. Amino acids: CASSLAGWGARYGYTF.

The chain joins TRBV6-5 to TRBJ2-5, with D unclear. This CDR3 has 13 residues. The V and J ends lost 2 bases and 6 bases respectively, with 10 bases between them. Germline-derived CDR1 and CDR2 are MNHEY and SVGAGI. This chain's CDR3 is CASSYDPRKTQYF. The CDR3 coding sequence is TGTGCCAGCAGTTACGACCCAAGGAAGACCCAGTACTTC.

There are a few counts of this clone. V usage is TRBV4-1 and J usage is TRBJ2-2, with D perhaps TRBD1 (5 bases). In germline, CDR1 is MGHRA, CDR2 YSYEKL. This CDR3 is 14 amino acids long. V was trimmed by 4 bases and J by 7 bases, leaving 13 bases between them. CDR3 protein: CASSPLTRGGELFF. CDR3 DNA sequence: TGCGCCAGCAGCCCTCTCACAAGGGGCGGGGAGCTGTTTTTT.

V is TRBV30 and J is TRBJ2-5; D call uncertain. V was cut by 2 bases and J by 5 bases, with 9 bases left in between. Germline CDR1 GTSNPN, CDR2 SVGIG (reference sequence). This CDR3 is built from 12 residues. CDR3 protein: CAWSQGSETQYF. CDR3 nucleotides: TGTGCCTGGAGTCAAGGAAGTGAGACCCAGTACTTC. Together with reference TRBV30 and TRBJ2-5, the CDR3 gives the full variable domain: SQTIHQWPATLVQPVGSPLSLECTVEGTSNPNLYWYRQAAGRGLQLLFYSVGIGQISSEVPQNLSASRPQDRQFILSSKKLLLSDSGFYLCAWSQGSETQYFGPGTRLLVL.

V and J are TRBV7-2 and TRBJ2-7; the D gene is possibly TRBD1 (5 bases). Germline V gene sequence: CDR1 SGHTA, CDR2 FQGNSA. V lost 5 bases to trimming and J lost 0 bases, with 14 bases between them. The CDR3 totals 15 residues. The CDR3 bases are TGTGCCAGCAGCGCGCAGGGTCCCTACTCCTACGAGCAGTACTTC. This translates into CASSAQGPYSYEQYF. The variable domain in full, completed from reference TRBV7-2 and TRBJ2-7, reads GAGVSQSPSNKVTEKGKDVELRCDPISGHTALYWYRQSLGQGLEFLIYFQGNSAPDKSGLPSDRFSAERTGGSVSTLTIQRTQQEDSAVYLCASSAQGPYSYEQYFGPGTRLTVT.

DNA of the CDR3: TGCGCCAGCAGCTTACAGGGGGCAGGAGAGACCCAGTACTTC. It yields the protein CASSLQGAGETQYF. V usage is TRBV5-1 and J usage is TRBJ2-5, with 9 bases fitting TRBD1. The V gene end was trimmed by 2 bases and the J gene end by 4 bases; junction bases not matched to a gene: 3. This CDR3 region has 14 residues. In germline, CDR1 is SGHRS, CDR2 YFSETQ.

The rearrangement joins TRBV11-2 to TRBJ2-1; 10 nucleotides line up with TRBD1. Looked up from germline, CDR1 is SGHAT and CDR2 is FQNNGV. The CDR3 runs 15 residues. V lost 1 base and J lost 10; bases outside the gene matches: 7. The CDR3 bases are TGTGCCAGCAGCTTAGGCGGACAGGGGGGTCGGGAGCAGTTCTTC. Translating it yields CASSLGGQGGREQFF.

The chain carries TRBV6-1 and TRBJ1-2; 7 bases are shared with TRBD1. Losses at the gene ends were 6 bases for V and 0 bases for J; bases not matched to a gene: 4. The CDR3 is made up of 14 amino acids. Germline V lookup: CDR1 MNHNS, CDR2 SASEGT. The CDR3 DNA is TGTGCCAGCAGGCGAGACAGGGCTAACTATGGCTACACCTTC. Translating it yields CASRRDRANYGYTF.

V gene TRBV5-6 combines with J gene TRBJ2-7; D call uncertain. This CDR3 has 12 residues. Trimming stripped 4 bases from V and 0 bases from J, with 5 bases between. Germline V gene data show CDR1 as SGHDT and CDR2 as YYEEEE. The CDR3 bases are TGTGCCAGCAGCAGAAACTCCTACGAGCAGTACTTC. Translating it yields CASSRNSYEQYF.

The chain links TRBV7-2 to TRBJ1-2; no firm D call. The V and J ends lost 0 bases and 8 bases respectively, with 4 bases between them. Germline-derived CDR1 and CDR2 are SGHTA and FQGNSA. This CDR3 region has 11 residues. CDR3 loop: CASSLAWGYTF. In nucleotides, the CDR3 is TGTGCCAGCAGCTTAGCGTGGGGCTACACCTTC.

This chain joins TRBV11-2 and TRBJ2-1; 12 bases line up with TRBD2. Losses at the gene ends were 1 base for V and 7 bases for J; bases not matched to a gene: 5. Looked up from germline, CDR1 is SGHAT and CDR2 is FQNNGV. The CDR3 is 16 residues long. Here the CDR3 DNA reads TGTGCCAGCAGCTTAGGACTAGCGGGAGTAAGGAATGAGCAGTTCTTC. This sequence encodes CASSLGLAGVRNEQFF.

This chain uses TRBV19 with TRBJ2-5; 10 nucleotides agree with TRBD2. CDR1 and CDR2 from the germline V gene are LNHDA and SQIVND (reference sequence). Trimming took 7 bases from V and 1 from J; bases not matched to a gene: 6. This CDR3 comprises 15 residues. The CDR3 DNA reads as TGTGCCAGTACTGCACTAGCGGGGTCCCAAGAGACCCAGTACTTC. Its protein product is CASTALAGSQETQYF.

This chain uses TRBV2 with TRBJ2-1; 10 bases fit TRBD2. This CDR3 contains 15 residues. The junction had 8 bases not matched to a gene; V was cut back by 7 bases and J by 5 bases. CDR1 and CDR2 from the germline V gene are SNHLY and FYNNEI. This chain's CDR3 is CASKKISGGDNEQFF. The CDR3 coding sequence is TGTGCCAGCAAGAAGATAAGCGGGGGGGACAATGAGCAGTTCTTC.